This T cell receptor beta chain derives from a study of blood T cell repertoires in COVID-19 (TCRdb year 2020). For the wider study: The collaborator samples originated in the United States, Italy and Spain and spanned the acute and convalescent phases of COVID-19. The sample metadata nearly always contained a de-identified subject ID, COVID-19 status, age in years and sex. The samples were drawn from the first 160 participants of the ongoing ImmuneRACE study and from 950 to 1,500 subjects provided by 6 global collaborators. The dataset comprised deeply sampled blood TCRbeta repertoires from subjects exposed to, actively infected with, or recovered from COVID-19. A freely available public database, intended as a resource for researchers studying the immune response to SARS-CoV-2, is where the repertoires were released. The material from the prospective study consisted of cDNA or gDNA derived from T cells, B-cell-depleted T cells, or PBMCs. Where available, HLA class I and class II types were obtained from metadata supplied by the sample provider rather than from assay-based typing. What the authors observed across the whole study: The amount of clinical and demographic metadata varied by source and participant and was provided uncurated.

CDR1 SNHLY and CDR2 FYNNEI are derived from the germline V gene. The CDR3 goes from the cysteine to the phenylalanine over 16 residues. This entry keeps only the CDR3 DNA: 48 bases, framed from base 1. Trimming at the junction amounts to 8 bases on V and 0 bases on J, and the germline ends lie 14 bases apart. TCRbeta CDR3 regions were amplified from genomic DNA by means of the immunoSEQ Assay, a bias-controlled multiplex PCR. As for the original processing: Nucleated cell counts per sample were estimated from amplification of reference gene primers within the assay. Sequence reads were collapsed and filtered to measure the absolute abundance of every unique TCRbeta CDR3 rearrangement. Productive Simpson clonality was computed per sample as the square root of Simpson's diversity index over productive rearrangements. The immuneACCESS repertoire file appears here via TCRdb, limited to in-frame rearrangements. These files lack a portion of the clones; in checked studies, under half of the deficit traces to unresolved V genes, and the cause of the others is not known. V and J calls and clone size come straight from that table; D and trimming were deduced from the DNA. Present in this sample are roughly 48,000 clones, 82% of which were seen just once. Of the sample, 7.3% falls within the top ten clones.

With regard to this clone: What this receptor recognizes is not known. Base quality data are lacking; no much larger clone is found one base away.

Whole blood was collected in K2EDTA tubes by collaborating institutions according to the institutions' own protocols. Collaborator samples were shipped for TCRbeta analysis as frozen whole blood, isolated PBMCs, or DNA extracted from either sample type. The chain was built from TRBV2 and TRBJ1-6; TRBD1 could be the D gene, as 5 bases match. Sample: peripheral blood. This sequence originates from a man aged 35-49 years with acute or convalescent COVID-19. CDR3 protein: CASLRDFSSYNSPLHF. The nucleotides are TGTGCCAGCCTCAGGGATTTTAGCTCCTATAATTCACCCCTCCACTTT.